The text below deals with one TCR beta chain. This sample is drawn from a study of blood T cell repertoires in COVID-19. This CDR3 spans 16 amino acids. Trimming left V 1 base short and J 6 bases short, with 15 bases between. Per germline, CDR1 MGHRA and CDR2 YSYEKL. In the original analysis: Reference gene primers were amplified, and this amplification served to estimate nucleated cell counts. Clones were sequenced by immunoSEQ multiplex PCR, and TCRdb holds only the in-frame ones, with some missing. Clone size and the V and J calls come from that table; the DNA yielded D and trimming. The data show under 200,000 clones, about 86% seen once.

Sequencing was carried out using peripheral blood. The source of this sequence is a man aged 50 to 59 with active or convalescent COVID-19. The V gene is TRBV4-1, the J gene TRBJ2-2; TRBD2 is a possible D gene (5 bases). Here the CDR3 DNA reads TGCGCCAGCAGCCAAGGGGCTAGCAGAAAAGCCGGGGAGCTGTTTTTT. It encodes CASSQGASRKAGELFF.